This is a list of T cell receptor beta chains from one sample in a study of sequential checkpoint blockade in melanoma. Sequencing used immunoSEQ multiplex PCR; TCRdb keeps in-frame clones, though not all of them. The sample records approximately 21,000 clones, around four fifths being singletons. This material consisted of CD8+ T cells sorted from blood (inferred from file names), taken from a patient given nivolumab and ipilimumab in sequence. The receptors shown here come from a human donor with melanoma. Both conserved end residues are part of each CDR3. Fields, in order: V gene, D gene, J gene, CDR3 protein. D genes are given only for firm matches.

>TRBV5-1|NA|TRBJ2-3
CASSRTGTSEYTDTQYF
>TRBV9|TRBD2|TRBJ2-1
CASSVDASISSGGADNEQFF
>TRBV2|TRBD1|TRBJ2-4
CASSERWQGVNIQYF
>TRBV4-3|TRBD1|TRBJ2-7
CASSQPDRAQYEQYF
>TRBV2|NA|TRBJ2-1
CASSTHNTKINKQFF
>TRBV27|NA|TRBJ2-3
CASSLGDSHTDTQYF
>TRBV9|TRBD1|TRBJ1-1
CASSETGGQVGMNTEAFF
>TRBV5-5|NA|TRBJ2-1
CASSSEEGPAYNEQFF
>TRBV27|TRBD1|TRBJ1-2
CASSFQGEVGSYGYTF
>TRBV7-2|NA|TRBJ2-1
CASSTRGAFGFNEQFF
>TRBV28|TRBD1|TRBJ1-6
CASSSRTGAISPLHF
>TRBV10-2|NA|TRBJ1-1
CASRTSANTEAFF
>TRBV27|TRBD1|TRBJ2-1
CASSLLGQGLIDEQFF
>TRBV9|NA|TRBJ1-1
CASSVGALNTEAFF
>TRBV10-1|NA|TRBJ2-1
CASSELQVGMQFF
>TRBV6-1|NA|TRBJ1-3
CASSAHRDTHSPGNTIYF
>TRBV28|TRBD1|TRBJ1-2
CASSTMTGIYGYTF
>TRBV12-5|NA|TRBJ2-1
CASGVSYNEQFF
>TRBV11-2|NA|TRBJ2-7
CASSQDQGGSYEQYF
>TRBV28|TRBD2|TRBJ2-5
CASSLPRGGVETQYF
>TRBV2|TRBD1|TRBJ2-1
CASAGQGTDEQFF
>TRBV11-1|NA|TRBJ1-1
CASSLERGKNTEAFF
>TRBV5-6|NA|TRBJ2-7
CASSLAGGEQYF